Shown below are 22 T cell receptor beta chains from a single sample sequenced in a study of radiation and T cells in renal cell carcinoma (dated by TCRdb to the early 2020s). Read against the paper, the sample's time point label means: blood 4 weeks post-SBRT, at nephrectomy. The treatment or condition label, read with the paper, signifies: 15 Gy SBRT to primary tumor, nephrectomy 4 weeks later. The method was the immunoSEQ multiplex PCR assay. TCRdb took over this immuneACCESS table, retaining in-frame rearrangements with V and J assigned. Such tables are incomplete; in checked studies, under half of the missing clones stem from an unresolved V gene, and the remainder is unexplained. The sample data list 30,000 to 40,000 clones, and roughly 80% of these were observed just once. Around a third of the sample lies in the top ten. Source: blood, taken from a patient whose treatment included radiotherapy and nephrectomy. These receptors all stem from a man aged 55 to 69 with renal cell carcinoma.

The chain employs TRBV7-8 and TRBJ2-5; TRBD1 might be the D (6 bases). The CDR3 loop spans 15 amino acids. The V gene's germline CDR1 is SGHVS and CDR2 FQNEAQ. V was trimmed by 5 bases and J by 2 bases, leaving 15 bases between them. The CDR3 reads CASSDDRNRQETQYF. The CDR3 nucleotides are TGTGCCAGCAGCGACGACAGGAATCGGCAAGAGACCCAGTACTTC.

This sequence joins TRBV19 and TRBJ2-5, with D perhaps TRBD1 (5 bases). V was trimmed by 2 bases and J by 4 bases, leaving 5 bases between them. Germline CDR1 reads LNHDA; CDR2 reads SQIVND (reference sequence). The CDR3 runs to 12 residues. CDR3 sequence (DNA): TGTGCCAGTAGTATAAGGGGAGAGACCCAGTACTTC. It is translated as CASSIRGETQYF.

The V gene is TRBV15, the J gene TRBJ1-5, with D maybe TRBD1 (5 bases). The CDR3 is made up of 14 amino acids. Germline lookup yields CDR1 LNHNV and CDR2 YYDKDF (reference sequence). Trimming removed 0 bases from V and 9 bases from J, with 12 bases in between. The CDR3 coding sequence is TGTGCCACCAGCAGAGAGGAACGTCAGGGGCCCCAGCATTTT. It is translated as CATSREERQGPQHF.

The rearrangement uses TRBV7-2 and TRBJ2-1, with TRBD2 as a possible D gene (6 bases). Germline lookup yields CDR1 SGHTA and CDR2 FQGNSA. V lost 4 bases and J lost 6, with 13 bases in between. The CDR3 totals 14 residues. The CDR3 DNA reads TGTGCCAGCAGCTCCTGGGACTCCATCAATGAGCAGTTCTTC. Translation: CASSSWDSINEQFF.

This CDR3 is CASSQLDLLPLSYNEQFF. The CDR3 region has the DNA TGCGCCAGCAGCCAGCTGGACCTCTTACCGCTCTCCTACAATGAGCAGTTCTTC. The chain has TRBV4-1 and TRBJ2-1, with D unclear. V lost 3 bases to trimming and J lost 0 bases, with 18 bases between them. Per germline, CDR1 MGHRA and CDR2 YSYEKL. There are 18 residues in the CDR3.

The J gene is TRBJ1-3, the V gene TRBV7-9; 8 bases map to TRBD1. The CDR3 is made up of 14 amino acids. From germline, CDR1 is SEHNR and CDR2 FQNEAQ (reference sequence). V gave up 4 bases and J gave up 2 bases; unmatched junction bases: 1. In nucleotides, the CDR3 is TGTGCCAGCAGCTCGACAGGGGCTGGAAACACCATATATTTT. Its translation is CASSSTGAGNTIYF.

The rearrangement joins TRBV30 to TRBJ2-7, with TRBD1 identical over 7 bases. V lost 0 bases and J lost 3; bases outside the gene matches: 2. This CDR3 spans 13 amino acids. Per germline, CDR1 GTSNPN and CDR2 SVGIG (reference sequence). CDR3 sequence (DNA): TGTGCCTGGAGTGTGGCAGGGGGCTACGAGCAGTACTTC. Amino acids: CAWSVAGGYEQYF.

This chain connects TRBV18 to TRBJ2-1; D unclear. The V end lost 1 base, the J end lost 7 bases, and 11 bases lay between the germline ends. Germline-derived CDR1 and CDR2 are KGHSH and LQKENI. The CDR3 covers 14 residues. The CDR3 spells CASSPLQRANEQFF. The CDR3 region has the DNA TGTGCCAGCTCACCACTTCAACGGGCAAATGAGCAGTTCTTC.

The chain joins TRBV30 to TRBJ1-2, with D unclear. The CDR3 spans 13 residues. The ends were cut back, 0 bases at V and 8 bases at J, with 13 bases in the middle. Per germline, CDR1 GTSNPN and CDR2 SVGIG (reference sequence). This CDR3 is CAWSVSGRRGYTF. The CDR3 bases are TGTGCCTGGAGTGTATCTGGGCGTCGGGGCTACACCTTC.

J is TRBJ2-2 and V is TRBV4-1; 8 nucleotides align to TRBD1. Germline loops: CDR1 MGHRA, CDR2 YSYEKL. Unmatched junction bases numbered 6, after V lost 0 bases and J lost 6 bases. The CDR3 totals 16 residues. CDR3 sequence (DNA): TGCGCCAGCAGCCAAGAAATCAGGGGGCGGGCCGGGGAGCTGTTTTTT. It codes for CASSQEIRGRAGELFF.

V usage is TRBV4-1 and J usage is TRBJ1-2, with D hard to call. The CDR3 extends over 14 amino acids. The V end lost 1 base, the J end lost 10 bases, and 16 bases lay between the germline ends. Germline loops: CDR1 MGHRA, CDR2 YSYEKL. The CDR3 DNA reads TGCGCCAGCAGCCAAGTGGAAAAAACTATGGTCTACACCTTC. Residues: CASSQVEKTMVYTF.

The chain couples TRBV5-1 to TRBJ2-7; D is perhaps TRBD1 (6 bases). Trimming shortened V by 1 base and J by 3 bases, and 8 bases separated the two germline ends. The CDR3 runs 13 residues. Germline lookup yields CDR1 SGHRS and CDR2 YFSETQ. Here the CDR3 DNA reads TGCGCCAGCAGCTTGACAGGGAACTACGAGCAGTACTTC. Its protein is CASSLTGNYEQYF.

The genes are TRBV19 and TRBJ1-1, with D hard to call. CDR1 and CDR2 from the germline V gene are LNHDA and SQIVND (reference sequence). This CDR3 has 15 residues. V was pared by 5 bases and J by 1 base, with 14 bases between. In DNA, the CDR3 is TGTGCCAGTAGTCCAGGACGGATAGGGAACACTGAAGCTTTCTTT. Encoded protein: CASSPGRIGNTEAFF. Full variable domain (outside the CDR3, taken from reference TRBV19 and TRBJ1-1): DGGITQSPKYLFRKEGQNVTLSCEQNLNHDAMYWYRQDPGQGLRLIYYSQIVNDFQKGDIAEGYSVSREKKESFPLTVTSAQKNPTAFYLCASSPGRIGNTEAFFGQGTRLTVV.

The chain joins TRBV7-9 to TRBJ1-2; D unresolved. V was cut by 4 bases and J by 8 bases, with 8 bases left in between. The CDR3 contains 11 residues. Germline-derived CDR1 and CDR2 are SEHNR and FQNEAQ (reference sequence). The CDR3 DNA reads TGTGCCAGCAGCTCAATATGGGGCTACACCTTC. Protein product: CASSSIWGYTF.

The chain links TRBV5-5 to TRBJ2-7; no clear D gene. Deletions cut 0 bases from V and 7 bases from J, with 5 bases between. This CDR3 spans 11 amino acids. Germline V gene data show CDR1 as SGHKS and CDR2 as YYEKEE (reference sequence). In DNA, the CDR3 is TGTGCCAGCAGCTTGGGGCTTGAGCAGTACTTC. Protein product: CASSLGLEQYF.

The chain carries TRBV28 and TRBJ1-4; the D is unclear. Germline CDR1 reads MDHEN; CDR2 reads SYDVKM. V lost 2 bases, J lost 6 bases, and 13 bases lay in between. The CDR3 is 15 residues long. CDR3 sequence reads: CASSLVRPGYEKLFF. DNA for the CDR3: TGTGCCAGCAGTTTAGTTCGGCCGGGCTATGAAAAACTGTTTTTT. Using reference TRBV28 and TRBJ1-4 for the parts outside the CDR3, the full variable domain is DVKVTQSSRYLVKRTGEKVFLECVQDMDHENMFWYRQDPGLGLRLIYFSYDVKMKEKGDIPEGYSVSREKKERFSLILESASTNQTSMYLCASSLVRPGYEKLFFGSGTQLSVL.

CDR3 nucleotide sequence: TGTGCCAGCAGCTTAGTGCGGCGGGGGGGGGATGGTGAAAAACTGTTTTTT. Translation gives CASSLVRRGGDGEKLFF. The chain combines TRBV7-8 with TRBJ1-4; perhaps TRBD1 as D (5 bases). This CDR3 has 17 residues. Germline loops: CDR1 SGHVS, CDR2 FQNEAQ. Trimming took 1 base from V and 7 from J, leaving 19 bases between them.

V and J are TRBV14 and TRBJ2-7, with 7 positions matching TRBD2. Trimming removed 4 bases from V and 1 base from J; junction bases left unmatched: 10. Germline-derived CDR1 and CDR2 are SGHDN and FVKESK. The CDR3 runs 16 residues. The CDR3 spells CASSPLAGVGSYEQYF. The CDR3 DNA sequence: TGTGCCAGCAGCCCCCTGGCGGGAGTCGGTTCCTACGAGCAGTACTTC.

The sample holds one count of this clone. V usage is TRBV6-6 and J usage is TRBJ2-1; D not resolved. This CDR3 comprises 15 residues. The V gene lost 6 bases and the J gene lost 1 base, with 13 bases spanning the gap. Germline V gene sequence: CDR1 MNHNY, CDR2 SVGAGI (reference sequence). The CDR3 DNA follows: TGTGCCAGCAGCTACGACCCTGGATCCTACAATGAGCAGTTCTTC. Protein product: CASSYDPGSYNEQFF.

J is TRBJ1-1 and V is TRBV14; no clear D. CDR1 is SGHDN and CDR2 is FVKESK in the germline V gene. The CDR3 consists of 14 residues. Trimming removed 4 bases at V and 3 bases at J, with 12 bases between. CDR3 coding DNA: TGTGCCAGCAGCCTTGAGATCGGATACACTGAAGCTTTCTTT. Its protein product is CASSLEIGYTEAFF.

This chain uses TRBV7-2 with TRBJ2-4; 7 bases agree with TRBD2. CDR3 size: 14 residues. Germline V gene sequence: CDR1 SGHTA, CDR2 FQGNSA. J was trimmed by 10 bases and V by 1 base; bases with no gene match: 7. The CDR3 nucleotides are TGTGCCAGCAGCTTAGAAAGGACTAGTCAGATTCAGTACTTC. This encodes CASSLERTSQIQYF. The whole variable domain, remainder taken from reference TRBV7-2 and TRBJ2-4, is GAGVSQSPSNKVTEKGKDVELRCDPISGHTALYWYRQSLGQGLEFLIYFQGNSAPDKSGLPSDRFSAERTGGSVSTLTIQRTQQEDSAVYLCASSLERTSQIQYFGAGTRLSVL.

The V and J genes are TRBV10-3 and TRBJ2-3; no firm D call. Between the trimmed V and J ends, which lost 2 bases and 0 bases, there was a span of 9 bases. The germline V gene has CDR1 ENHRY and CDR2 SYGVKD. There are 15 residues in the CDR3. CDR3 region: CAISEVMSSTDTQYF. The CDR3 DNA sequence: TGTGCCATCAGTGAGGTTATGTCTAGCACAGATACGCAGTATTTT.